Following are 23 T cell receptor beta chains from one sample sequenced in a study of blood T cell repertoires in COVID-19. Assay used: immunoSEQ multiplex PCR; TCRdb lists only in-frame clones, some missing. The top ten clones hold 1.5% to 2% of a sample with roughly 250,000 clones, 90% to 95% of them seen once. The sequenced sample consisted of PBMCs or T cells enriched from blood (not recorded which). These receptors originate from a woman aged 18-35 years who had recovered from COVID-19.

V usage is TRBV5-6 and J usage is TRBJ1-5; no reliable D call. The CDR3 spans 14 residues. V dropped 2 bases and J dropped 0 bases, with 6 bases sitting between them. CDR1 is SGHDT and CDR2 is YYEEEE in the germline V gene. CDR3 loop: CASSLGGSNQPQHF. In DNA, the CDR3 is TGTGCCAGCAGCTTAGGAGGTAGCAATCAGCCCCAGCATTTT.

CDR3 protein: CATSRAWTSGSTDTQYF. Written as DNA, the CDR3 is TGTGCCACCAGCAGGGCTTGGACTAGCGGGAGCACAGATACGCAGTATTTT. The chain carries TRBV15 and TRBJ2-3; TRBD2 matches 11 bases. The CDR3 is 17 residues long. Germline V gene sequence: CDR1 LNHNV, CDR2 YYDKDF (reference sequence). V dropped 3 bases and J dropped 0; count of bases not matched to a gene: 5.

This clone was recorded once. This chain uses TRBV27 with TRBJ1-1; the D gene is possibly TRBD1 (5 bases). This CDR3 is built from 13 residues. Germline V CDR1 and CDR2: MNHEY, SMNVEV (reference sequence). The V end lost 6 bases, the J end lost 6 bases, and 14 bases lay between the germline ends. The CDR3 DNA reads TGTGCCAGCAGGTCGACTCCCAGGGCTGAAGCTTTCTTT. Amino acid sequence: CASRSTPRAEAFF.

The chain has TRBV19 and TRBJ1-1; possibly TRBD1 for D (5 bases). Germline V gene data show CDR1 as LNHDA and CDR2 as SQIVND (reference sequence). The CDR3 runs 14 residues. The V end was cut by 7 bases, the J end by 4 bases, with 16 bases between. CDR3 bases: TGTGCCAGTACACGGGATTACGGGGGCACTGAAGCTTTCTTT. Translating it yields CASTRDYGGTEAFF.

The genes are TRBV19 and TRBJ2-2, with 10 bases fitting TRBD2. V dropped 5 bases and J dropped 4; count of bases not matched to a gene: 7. CDR3 length equals 16 residues. Per the germline V gene, CDR1 is LNHDA and CDR2 is SQIVND (reference sequence). CDR3 coding DNA: TGTGCCAGTAGTCCTCAACTAGCGGGAATCACCGGGGAGCTGTTTTTT. Protein product: CASSPQLAGITGELFF.

J is TRBJ2-7 and V is TRBV28; 9 bases fit TRBD1. After removal of 7 bases from V and 3 bases from J, the junction contained 7 bases not matched to a gene. The CDR3 is 14 amino acids. From germline, CDR1 is MDHEN and CDR2 SYDVKM. CDR3 in DNA: TGTGCCAGCACTCCCGGGACAGGGCTCTACGAGCAGTACTTC. Its protein is CASTPGTGLYEQYF.

The chain couples TRBV19 to TRBJ2-7; TRBD2 might be the D (5 bases). Trimming took 0 bases from V and 4 from J, leaving 16 bases between them. CDR3 length: 16 amino acids. CDR1 and CDR2 from the germline V gene are LNHDA and SQIVND (reference sequence). The CDR3 protein is CASSIDGGGNRYEQYF. The CDR3 DNA is TGTGCCAGTAGTATAGATGGAGGCGGTAACCGATACGAGCAGTACTTC. The variable domain in full, with the rest retrieved from reference TRBV19 and TRBJ2-7, is DGGITQSPKYLFRKEGQNVTLSCEQNLNHDAMYWYRQDPGQGLRLIYYSQIVNDFQKGDIAEGYSVSREKKESFPLTVTSAQKNPTAFYLCASSIDGGGNRYEQYFGPGTRLTVT.

The gene calls are TRBV2 and TRBJ1-2; D might be TRBD1 (5 bases). V gave up 6 bases and J gave up 4 bases, with 6 bases separating them. The CDR3 totals 11 residues. From germline, CDR1 is SNHLY and CDR2 FYNNEI. The CDR3 DNA follows: TGTGCCAGCAGGGGGCCCTATGGCTACACCTTC. Amino acid sequence: CASRGPYGYTF.

The genes are TRBV10-1 and TRBJ2-5; 9 bases agree with TRBD2. Germline CDR1 is WNHNN and CDR2 is SYGVQD (reference sequence). This CDR3 contains 15 residues. The V and J ends lost 2 bases and 7 bases, in that order; junction bases with no gene match: 8. CDR3 region: CASSEQTSGSGTQYF. The CDR3 DNA follows: TGCGCCAGCAGTGAGCAGACTAGCGGTTCGGGGACCCAGTACTTC.

The chain combines TRBV28 with TRBJ1-6; D unclear. The CDR3 consists of 15 residues. Trimming pared 1 base from V and 8 bases from J, leaving 12 bases between. Germline CDR1 and CDR2: MDHEN and SYDVKM. Here the CDR3 DNA reads TGTGCCAGCAGTTTATCTGGGGAGGGAGATTCACCCCTCCACTTT. This gives the protein CASSLSGEGDSPLHF.

The chain joins TRBV14 to TRBJ1-6; D gene unclear. The CDR3 spans 14 residues. CDR1 and CDR2 (germline): SGHDN, FVKESK. The V end lost 0 bases, the J end lost 8 bases, and 8 bases lay between the germline ends. The CDR3 region is CASSQELEYSPLHF. CDR3 in DNA: TGTGCCAGCAGCCAAGAATTGGAGTATTCACCCCTCCACTTT.

The chain recombines TRBV27 with TRBJ1-2, with 7 bases lining up with TRBD1. The J segment lost 8 bases and the V segment lost 3 bases, leaving 6 bases of the junction unmatched. The germline V gene encodes CDR1 MNHEY and CDR2 SMNVEV (reference sequence). CDR3 length equals 13 residues. The CDR3 DNA is TGTGCCAGCAGTTTTCGAGGGGGCGACGGCTACACCTTC. Its translation: CASSFRGGDGYTF.

The V call is TRBV24-1, the J call TRBJ2-1, with 9 bases aligning to TRBD1. Germline V CDR1 and CDR2: KGHDR, SFDVKD. The CDR3 contains 16 residues. V lost 4 bases, J lost 5 bases, and 8 bases stayed unmatched. The DNA of the CDR3 is TGTGCCACCAGTGACCAGGACAGGGGAGAGAACAATGAGCAGTTCTTC. As protein: CATSDQDRGENNEQFF.

This rearrangement joins TRBV5-8 to TRBJ2-7; 8 bases fit TRBD2. The CDR3 loop spans 16 amino acids. Germline V gives CDR1 SGHTS, CDR2 YDEGEE. V was clipped by 4 bases and J by 2 bases; unmatched bases: 11. CDR3 sequence: CASSTSLLLAAYEQYF. CDR3 DNA sequence: TGTGCCAGCAGCACGAGCTTATTACTAGCGGCCTACGAGCAGTACTTC. Supplemented by reference TRBV5-8 and TRBJ2-7, the full variable domain reads EAGVTQSPTHLIKTRGQQATLRCSPISGHTSVYWYQQALGLGLQFLLWYDEGEERNRGNFPPRFSGRQFPNYSSELNVNALELEDSALYLCASSTSLLLAAYEQYFGPGTRLTVT.

The V and J genes are TRBV10-3 and TRBJ1-6, with 8 positions matching TRBD1. The CDR3 sequence is 15 residues long. Germline values: CDR1 ENHRY, CDR2 SYGVKD. V gave up 10 bases and J gave up 14 bases; unmatched junction bases: 19. The CDR3 DNA is TGTGCCACCAAAGGGGGCGACAGGGGCGAAGGGGCCCTCCACTTT. Translated: CATKGGDRGEGALHF.

The chain links TRBV2 to TRBJ1-6; D is unresolved. This CDR3 region has 13 residues. V was clipped by 2 bases and J by 9 bases, with 8 bases between them. CDR1 and CDR2 from the germline V gene are SNHLY and FYNNEI. The CDR3 bases are TGTGCCAGCAGTGAAAACGAGGGTTCACCCCTCCACTTT. This encodes CASSENEGSPLHF. The entire variable domain, with the rest obtained from reference TRBV2 and TRBJ1-6, is as follows: EPEVTQTPSHQVTQMGQEVILRCVPISNHLYFYWYRQILGQKVEFLVSFYNNEISEKSEIFDDQFSVERPDGSNFTLKIRSTKLEDSAMYFCASSENEGSPLHFGNGTRLTVT.

To note about this clone: The junction does not match germline at one end; this may be a read error. The V and J genes are TRBV19 and TRBJ2-1; unclear D gene. Germline-derived CDR1 and CDR2 are LNHDA and SQIVND (reference sequence). CDR3 length equals 14 residues. The CDR3: CVSSIKLGNNEQFF. CDR3 DNA sequence: TGTGTCAGTAGTATCAAGCTAGGAAACAATGAGCAGTTCTTC.

The CDR3 protein is CASSLGGHSYEQYF. In DNA form, the CDR3 reads TGTGCCAGCAGCTTGGGGGGACACAGCTACGAGCAGTACTTC. The J gene is TRBJ2-7, the V gene TRBV5-6; D might be TRBD1 (6 bases). Trimming pared 0 bases from V and 3 bases from J, leaving 10 bases between. CDR1 and CDR2 from the germline V gene are SGHDT and YYEEEE. There are 14 residues in the CDR3.

J is TRBJ2-3 and V is TRBV2; TRBD1 matches 9 bases. Germline V gene data show CDR1 as SNHLY and CDR2 as FYNNEI. The CDR3 spans 17 residues. Trimming took 6 bases from V and 6 from J; bases not matched to a gene: 16. The chain's CDR3 is CASSGQGNRGFLDTQYF. CDR3 coding DNA: TGTGCCAGCAGCGGACAGGGGAACCGGGGGTTTTTGGATACGCAGTATTTT.

The chain couples TRBV19 to TRBJ2-3; 8 bases line up with TRBD1. The trim removed 5 bases at V and 0 bases at J, leaving 7 bases unmatched. CDR1 and CDR2 (germline): LNHDA, SQIVND (reference sequence). This CDR3 is built from 16 residues. The CDR3 is CASSPGRTGSTDTQYF. The CDR3 DNA reads TGTGCCAGTAGTCCAGGGCGGACAGGGAGCACAGATACGCAGTATTTT. Combining the CDR3 with reference TRBV19 and TRBJ2-3 gives the whole variable domain DGGITQSPKYLFRKEGQNVTLSCEQNLNHDAMYWYRQDPGQGLRLIYYSQIVNDFQKGDIAEGYSVSREKKESFPLTVTSAQKNPTAFYLCASSPGRTGSTDTQYFGPGTRLTVL.

The V gene is TRBV9, the J gene TRBJ1-1; no clear D gene. Germline values: CDR1 SGDLS, CDR2 YYNGEE. This CDR3 has 13 residues. The ends were cut back, 4 bases at V and 7 bases at J, with 14 bases in the middle. Here the CDR3 reads CASSPAYGIEAFF. CDR3 sequence (DNA): TGTGCCAGCAGCCCCGCTTACGGGATTGAAGCTTTCTTT.

On this clone itself: The junction differs from germline at one of its ends, possibly a read error. The chain combines TRBV7-7 with TRBJ2-1; tentative D call: TRBD2 (5 bases). This CDR3 has 15 residues. Per the germline V gene, CDR1 is SSHAT and CDR2 is FNYEAQ (reference sequence). The CDR3 nucleotides are TGTGCTAGCAGCTTATCCGGCGGCGGGTACAATGAGCAGTTCTTC. Its translation is CASSLSGGGYNEQFF.

The chain uses TRBV19 and TRBJ2-4; 8 bases align to TRBD2. V lost 7 bases to trimming and J lost 0 bases; unmatched junction nucleotides: 5. The CDR3 consists of 15 residues. The germline CDR1 and CDR2 sequences are LNHDA and SQIVND (reference sequence). The CDR3 region is CASTGGGLAKNIQYF. In DNA, the CDR3 is TGTGCCAGTACGGGAGGGGGGCTAGCCAAAAACATTCAGTACTTC.